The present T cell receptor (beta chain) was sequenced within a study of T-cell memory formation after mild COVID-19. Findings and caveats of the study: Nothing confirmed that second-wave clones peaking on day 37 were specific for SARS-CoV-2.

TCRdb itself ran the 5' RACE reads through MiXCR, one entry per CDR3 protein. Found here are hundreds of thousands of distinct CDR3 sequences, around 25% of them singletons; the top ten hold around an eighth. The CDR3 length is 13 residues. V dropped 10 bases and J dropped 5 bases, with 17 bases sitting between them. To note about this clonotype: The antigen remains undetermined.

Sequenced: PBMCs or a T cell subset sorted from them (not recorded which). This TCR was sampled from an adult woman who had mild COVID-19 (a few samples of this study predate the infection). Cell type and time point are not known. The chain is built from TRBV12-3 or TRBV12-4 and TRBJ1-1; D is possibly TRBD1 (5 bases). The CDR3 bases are TGTGCCATCAAATTTAGGGAGGGGACTGAAGCTTTCTTT. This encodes CAIKFREGTEAFF.